This is a list of T cell receptor beta chains from one sample in a study of blood T cell repertoires in COVID-19. Produced via immunoSEQ multiplex PCR; TCRdb's table is partial and in-frame only. The table shows 100,000 to 150,000 clones, with more than 65% occurring only once. The sequenced material came from peripheral blood. These receptors all stem from a human donor in a cohort sampled during active COVID-19. The CDR3 runs from the conserved cysteine through the conserved F or W. D genes are given only for firm matches. Only part of the rows carry a size: once, few, many, or a class if the clone is expanded.

CDR3 DNA	CDR3 protein	clone size	V gene	J gene	D gene
TGTGCCTGGAGGGAGGGGCAGGTCACAGATACGCAGTATTTT	CAWREGQVTDTQYF	once	TRBV30	TRBJ2-3	.
TGTGCCAGCCAGATCGACAGGGATAGTTACGAGCAGTACTTC	CASQIDRDSYEQYF	.	TRBV7-8	TRBJ2-7	TRBD1
TGTGCCAGCAGTTACTCGACTAGCGGGGAAATCCAATGGGAGCAGTTCTTC	CASSYSTSGEIQWEQFF	few	TRBV6-2/TRBV6-3	TRBJ2-1	TRBD2
TGTGCCACCCGGGACACGAGGACTAGCGGGGGGGCATACACCGGGGAGCTGTTTTTT	CATRDTRTSGGAYTGELFF	.	TRBV15	TRBJ2-2	TRBD2
TGTGCCAGCTCTCCCGGGGGGCAGGTAGGAACAGATACGCAGTATTTT	CASSPGGQVGTDTQYF	.	TRBV28	TRBJ2-3	.
TGTGCCAGTAGTATCGAGTGGCAGGGGCACACTGAAGCTTTCTTT	CASSIEWQGHTEAFF	.	TRBV19	TRBJ1-1	.
TGTGCCAGCAGTAACTTGGGACAGGCCTACGAGCAGTACTTC	CASSNLGQAYEQYF	once	TRBV28	TRBJ2-7	TRBD1
TGTGCCATCAGTGTCGACAAGGAAGAGACCCAGTACTTC	CAISVDKEETQYF	.	TRBV10-3	TRBJ2-5	.
TGCAGTGCTAGTGTGGCTCCAGGGTACACTGAAGCTTTCTTT	CSASVAPGYTEAFF	few	TRBV20-1	TRBJ1-1	.
TGTGCCAGCAGCCAAGGGGACAGGCGAAATTCACCCCTCCACTTT	CASSQGDRRNSPLHF	.	TRBV3-1/TRBV3-2	TRBJ1-6	TRBD1
TGTGCCAGCAGCCACACGACAGATGCACAGCATACGCAGTATTTT	CASSHTTDAQHTQYF	.	TRBV4-2	TRBJ2-3	.
TGTGCCAGCAGCCAAGATCCGGGACAGGATGAAAAACTGTTTTTT	CASSQDPGQDEKLFF	.	TRBV4-2	TRBJ1-4	TRBD1
TGCGCCAGCAGCTTTTCGAGCAATCAGCCCCAGCATTTT	CASSFSSNQPQHF	once	TRBV5-1	TRBJ1-5	.
TGCGCCAGCAGATTGCCTCCGGGACAGCGTAATTCACCCCTCCACTTT	CASRLPPGQRNSPLHF	.	TRBV10-2	TRBJ1-6	TRBD1
TGTGCCAGTAGTAAGCAGGGGGCAAGTTCTGCCGAAGCTTTCTTT	CASSKQGASSAEAFF	.	TRBV19	TRBJ1-1	TRBD1
TGTGCCAGCATCGGTGCAATGAACACTGAAGCTTTCTTT	CASIGAMNTEAFF	.	TRBV28	TRBJ1-1	.
TGCGCCAGCAGCTTGGACTTTGGGGGGGAAGCTTTCTTT	CASSLDFGGEAFF	once	TRBV5-1	TRBJ1-1	.
TGTGCCAGCAGCTTAAATCGGATGGGGGGGGCAGAGACCCAGTACTTC	CASSLNRMGGAETQYF	.	TRBV7-6	TRBJ2-5	.
TGTGCCAGCCGAACCCCAGGGTATGACATTCAGTACTTC	CASRTPGYDIQYF	.	TRBV28	TRBJ2-4	.
TGCAGCGTTGGAATCGGTAGCAATCAGCCCCAGCATTTT	CSVGIGSNQPQHF	.	TRBV29-1	TRBJ1-5	.
TGTGCCAGTAGTACCCCAGAGAATGGAGCTGAAGCTTTCTTT	CASSTPENGAEAFF	.	TRBV19	TRBJ1-1	.
TGTGCCAGCAGCTCAGGACTAGCGGGGGGTGGCACAGATACGCAGTATTTT	CASSSGLAGGGTDTQYF	.	TRBV9	TRBJ2-3	TRBD2
TGTGCCAGCAGGGAGAGACAGGGGGGATACACTGAAGCTTTCTTT	CASRERQGGYTEAFF	.	TRBV27	TRBJ1-1	TRBD1
TGTGCCAGCAGTTACCGGGGTCATGAGCAGTTCTTC	CASSYRGHEQFF	.	TRBV6-2/TRBV6-3	TRBJ2-1	.
TGTGCCAGCTCACCAGATAGCAGGGCTGGGTATGGCTACACCTTC	CASSPDSRAGYGYTF	.	TRBV18	TRBJ1-2	.
TGTGCCAGCAGCGCGCTGACAGGGAACTATGGCTACACCTTC	CASSALTGNYGYTF	.	TRBV9	TRBJ1-2	TRBD1
TGTGCCAGCAGCCAAGGGGGCCTTGGGGGGGCTCCAAGGGAGACCCAGTACTTC	CASSQGGLGGAPRETQYF	.	TRBV4-2	TRBJ2-5	.
TGCGCCAGCAGCCATATACAGGGGACTAACTATGGCTACACCTTC	CASSHIQGTNYGYTF	once	TRBV4-3	TRBJ1-2	TRBD1
TGTGCCAGCACCCCCTTGACGAGCGGGAGAATGTGGAATGAGCAGTTCTTC	CASTPLTSGRMWNEQFF	few	TRBV14	TRBJ2-1	TRBD2
TGTGCCAGCAGCTCCCTCGGGACAGGGACCTACGAGCAGTACTTC	CASSSLGTGTYEQYF	.	TRBV27	TRBJ2-7	TRBD1
TGTGCCAGCAGCTTAGAAGCGTCCCGCTCTGGAAACACCATATATTTT	CASSLEASRSGNTIYF	.	TRBV11-2	TRBJ1-3	.
TGTGCCAGCAGCCTCCAGGCGTCTGGGGCCAACGTCCTGACTTTC	CASSLQASGANVLTF	.	TRBV5-5	TRBJ2-6	.
TGCGCCAGCAGCTTGGACGGGACAGGGGGTGAAGCTTTCTTT	CASSLDGTGGEAFF	.	TRBV5-1	TRBJ1-1	TRBD1
TGTGCCAGCAGCTTATTTACAGCCACCTTCAAGAACACCGGGGAGCTGTTTTTT	CASSLFTATFKNTGELFF	.	TRBV7-2	TRBJ2-2	.